The 8 T cell receptor beta chains below come from one sample, sequenced in a study of cytomegalovirus exposure and HLA in healthy donors. The study ran its PCR with 60 Vbeta and 13 Jbeta primers. This table comes from immunoSEQ multiplex PCR, and its TCRdb copy is limited to in-frame clones, with some not included. This repertoire shows roughly 100,000 clones, 75% to 85% found once; its top ten account for around 2.1%. The sequencing sample was made of PBMCs. The source is a man between 25 and 39 years old in good health and CMV-seronegative.

The chain carries TRBV28 and TRBJ1-5; D call uncertain. V lost 1 base and J 4 bases, leaving 8 bases between the germline ends. The CDR3 length is 14 residues. From germline, CDR1 is MDHEN and CDR2 SYDVKM. CDR3 sequence reads: CASSLLAGNQPQHF. The CDR3 DNA follows: TGTGCCAGCAGTTTATTGGCAGGTAATCAGCCCCAGCATTTT.

This clone appeared a few times. The V gene is TRBV9, the J gene TRBJ2-3; the match to TRBD1 covers 7 bases. CDR1 and CDR2 (germline): SGDLS, YYNGEE. This CDR3 spans 15 amino acids. J gave up 0 bases and V 3 bases, and 4 bases lay outside the gene matches. The CDR3 DNA follows: TGTGCCAGCAGCGGGACAGGCTCTAGCACAGATACGCAGTATTTT. This gives the protein CASSGTGSSTDTQYF.

This chain links TRBV5-1 with TRBJ2-5, with 9 bases that match TRBD2. The J call could be wrong; TRBJ2-7 is a better fit for the DNA end. The germline gives CDR1 SGHRS, CDR2 YFSETQ. The CDR3 totals 14 residues. The DNA for the CDR3 is TGCGCCAGCAGTTCAGCGGGGGGATATCACGAGCAGTACTTC. It encodes CASSSAGGYHEQYF.

The chain combines TRBV4-1 with TRBJ2-3, with a tentative D call TRBD2 (5 bases). This CDR3 contains 14 residues. Trimming took 4 bases from V and 4 from J, leaving 12 bases between them. CDR1 and CDR2 (germline): MGHRA, YSYEKL. In DNA, the CDR3 is TGCGCCAGCAGCCGAGCGGTTGGGGCAGATACGCAGTATTTT. Its protein is CASSRAVGADTQYF.

J is TRBJ2-3 and V is TRBV9; weak D call: TRBD2 (5 bases). The CDR3 has 12 amino acids. V shed 4 bases and J shed 5 bases, with 8 bases lying between them. Germline values: CDR1 SGDLS, CDR2 YYNGEE. This chain's CDR3 is CASSTRGDTQYF. Written as DNA, the CDR3 is TGTGCCAGCAGCACCCGGGGAGATACGCAGTATTTT.

The chain has TRBV29-1 and TRBJ2-7, with D possibly being TRBD2 (6 bases). Deletions cut 3 bases from V and 0 bases from J, with 12 bases between. Germline V CDR1 and CDR2: SQVTM, ANQGSEA. The CDR3 loop spans 14 amino acids. CDR3 residues: CSVDENGSSYEQYF. The CDR3 DNA reads TGCAGCGTTGACGAAAACGGGAGCTCCTACGAGCAGTACTTC.

This clone was picked up one time. The J gene is TRBJ2-3, the V gene TRBV4-2; D is perhaps TRBD1 (6 bases). Trimming removed 6 bases at V and 2 bases at J, with 18 bases between. Germline V gene data show CDR1 as LGHNA and CDR2 as YNFKEQ. The CDR3 sequence is 16 residues long. The CDR3 is CASSPTPTGFTDTQYF. The CDR3, as DNA: TGTGCCAGCAGTCCAACGCCGACAGGCTTCACAGATACGCAGTATTTT.

The rearrangement joins TRBV7-9 to TRBJ2-5; 7 bases match TRBD2. Germline V CDR1 and CDR2: SEHNR, FQNEAQ (reference sequence). CDR3 size: 16 residues. V lost 4 bases and J lost 0; bases outside the gene matches: 8. Here the CDR3 reads CASSSRWLADQETQYF. CDR3 DNA: TGTGCCAGCAGCTCTCGGTGGCTAGCGGACCAAGAGACCCAGTACTTC.